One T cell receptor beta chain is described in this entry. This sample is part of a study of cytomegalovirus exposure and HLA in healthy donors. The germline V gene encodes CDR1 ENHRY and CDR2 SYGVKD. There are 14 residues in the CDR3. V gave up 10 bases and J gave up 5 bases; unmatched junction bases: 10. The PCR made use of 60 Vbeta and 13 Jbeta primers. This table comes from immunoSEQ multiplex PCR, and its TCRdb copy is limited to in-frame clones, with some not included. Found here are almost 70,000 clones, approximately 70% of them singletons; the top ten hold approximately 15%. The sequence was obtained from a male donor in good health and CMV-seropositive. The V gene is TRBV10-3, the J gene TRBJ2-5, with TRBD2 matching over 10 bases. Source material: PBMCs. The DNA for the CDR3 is TGTGCCACTTCTGAGCGGGAGGGCCGGGAGACCCAGTACTTC. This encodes CATSEREGRETQYF.